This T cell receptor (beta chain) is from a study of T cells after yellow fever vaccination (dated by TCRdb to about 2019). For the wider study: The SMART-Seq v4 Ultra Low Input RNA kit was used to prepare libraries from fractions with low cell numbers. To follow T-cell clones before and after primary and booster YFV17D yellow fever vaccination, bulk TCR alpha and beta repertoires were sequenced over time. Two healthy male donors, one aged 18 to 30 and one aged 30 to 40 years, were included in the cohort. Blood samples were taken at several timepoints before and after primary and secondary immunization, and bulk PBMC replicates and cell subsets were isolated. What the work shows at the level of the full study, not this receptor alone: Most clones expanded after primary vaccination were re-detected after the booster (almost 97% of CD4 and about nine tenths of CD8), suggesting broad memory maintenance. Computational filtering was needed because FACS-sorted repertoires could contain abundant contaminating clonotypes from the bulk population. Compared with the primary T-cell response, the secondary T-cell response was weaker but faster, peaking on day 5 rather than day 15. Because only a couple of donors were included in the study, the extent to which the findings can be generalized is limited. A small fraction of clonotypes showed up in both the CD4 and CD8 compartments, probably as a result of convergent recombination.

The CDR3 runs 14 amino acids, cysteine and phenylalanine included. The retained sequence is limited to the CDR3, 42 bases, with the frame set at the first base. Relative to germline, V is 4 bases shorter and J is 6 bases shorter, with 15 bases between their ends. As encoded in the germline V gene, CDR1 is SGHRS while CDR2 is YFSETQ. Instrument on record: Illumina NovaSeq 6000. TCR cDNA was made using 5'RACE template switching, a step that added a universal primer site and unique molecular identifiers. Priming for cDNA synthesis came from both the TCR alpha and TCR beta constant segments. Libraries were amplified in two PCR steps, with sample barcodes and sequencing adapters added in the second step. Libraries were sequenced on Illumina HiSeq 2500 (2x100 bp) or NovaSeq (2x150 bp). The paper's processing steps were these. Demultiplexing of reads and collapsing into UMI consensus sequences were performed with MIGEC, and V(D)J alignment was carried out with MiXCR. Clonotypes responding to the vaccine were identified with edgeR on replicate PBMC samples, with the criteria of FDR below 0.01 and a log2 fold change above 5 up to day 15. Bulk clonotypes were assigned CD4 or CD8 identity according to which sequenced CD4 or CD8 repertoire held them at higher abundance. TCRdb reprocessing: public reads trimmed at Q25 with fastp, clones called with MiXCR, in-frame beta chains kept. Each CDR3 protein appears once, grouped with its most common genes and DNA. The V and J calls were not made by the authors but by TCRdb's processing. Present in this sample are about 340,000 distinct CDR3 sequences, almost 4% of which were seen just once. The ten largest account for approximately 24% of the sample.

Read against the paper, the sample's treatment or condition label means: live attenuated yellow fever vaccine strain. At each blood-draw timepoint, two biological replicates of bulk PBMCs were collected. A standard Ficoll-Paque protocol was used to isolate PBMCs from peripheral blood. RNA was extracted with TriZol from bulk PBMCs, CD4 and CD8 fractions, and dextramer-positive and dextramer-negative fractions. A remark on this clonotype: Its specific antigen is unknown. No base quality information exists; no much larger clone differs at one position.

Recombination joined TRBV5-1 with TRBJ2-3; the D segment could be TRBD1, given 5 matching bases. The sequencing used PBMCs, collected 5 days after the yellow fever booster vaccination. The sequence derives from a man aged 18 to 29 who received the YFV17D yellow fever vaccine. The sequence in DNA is TGCGCCAGCAGCATAGGCCGACAGTCCGATACGCAGTATTTT. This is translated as CASSIGRQSDTQYF. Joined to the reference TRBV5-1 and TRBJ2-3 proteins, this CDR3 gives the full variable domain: KAGVTQTPRYLIKTRGQQVTLSCSPISGHRSVSWYQQTPGQGLQFLFEYFSETQRNKGNFPGRFSGRQFSNSRSEMNVSTLELGDSALYLCASSIGRQSDTQYFGPGTRLTVL.